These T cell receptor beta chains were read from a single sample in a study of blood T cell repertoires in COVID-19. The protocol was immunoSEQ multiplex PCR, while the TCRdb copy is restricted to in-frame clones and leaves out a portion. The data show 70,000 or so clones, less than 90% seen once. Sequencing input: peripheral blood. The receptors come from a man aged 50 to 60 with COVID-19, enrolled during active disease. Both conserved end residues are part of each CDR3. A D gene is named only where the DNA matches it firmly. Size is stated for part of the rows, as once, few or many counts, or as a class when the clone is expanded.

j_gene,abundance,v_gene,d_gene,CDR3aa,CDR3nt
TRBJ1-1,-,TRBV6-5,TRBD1,CASSTDRAGTEAFF,TGTGCCAGCAGTACAGACAGGGCGGGCACTGAAGCTTTCTTT
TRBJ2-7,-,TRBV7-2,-,CASSLSRDFYEQYF,TGTGCCAGCAGCTTGTCCCGGGACTTTTACGAGCAGTACTTC
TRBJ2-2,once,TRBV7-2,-,CASSPQGPYTGELFF,TGTGCCAGCAGCCCCCAGGGGCCGTACACCGGGGAGCTGTTTTTT
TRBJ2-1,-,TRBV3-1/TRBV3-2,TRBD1,CASSPQGQGSYNEQFF,TGTGCCAGCAGCCCGCAAGGACAGGGGTCCTACAATGAGCAGTTCTTC
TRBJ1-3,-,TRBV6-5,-,CASSRTASGNTIYF,TGTGCCAGCAGCCGGACAGCCTCTGGAAACACCATATATTTT
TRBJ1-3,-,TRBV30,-,CAWSPRDIRGNTIYF,TGTGCCTGGAGTCCCCGGGACATACGAGGGAACACCATATATTTT
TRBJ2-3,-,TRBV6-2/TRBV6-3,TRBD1,CASSLGQGEDTQYF,TGTGCCAGCAGCCTAGGGCAGGGGGAAGATACGCAGTATTTT
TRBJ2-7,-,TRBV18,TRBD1,CASSRPGTGVEQYF,TGTGCCAGCTCACGTCCCGGGACAGGGGTCGAGCAGTACTTC
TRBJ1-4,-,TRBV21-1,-,CASSFKNPGQGEEKLFF,TGTGCCAGCAGCTTCAAAAACCCGGGACAGGGGGAGGAAAAACTGTTTTTT
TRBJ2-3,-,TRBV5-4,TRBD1,CASSLPGQGTDTQYF,TGTGCCAGCAGCTTACCGGGACAGGGAACAGATACGCAGTATTTT
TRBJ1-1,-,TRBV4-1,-,CASSQDRGAQAEAFF,TGCGCCAGCAGCCAAGATCGGGGGGCGCAGGCTGAAGCTTTCTTT
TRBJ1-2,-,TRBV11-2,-,CASSLDQARSDF,TGTGCCAGCAGCTTAGATCAGGCCAGGTCTGACTTC
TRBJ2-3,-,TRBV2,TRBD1,CASSPSTGGVDTQYF,TGTGCCAGCAGTCCTTCGACAGGGGGCGTCGATACGCAGTATTTT
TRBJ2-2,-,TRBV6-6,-,CASSFASGSGELFF,TGTGCCAGCAGTTTCGCGAGCGGGTCCGGGGAGCTGTTTTTT
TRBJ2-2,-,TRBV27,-,CASRPHGGLITGELFF,TGTGCCAGCAGACCCCACGGGGGGCTGATCACCGGGGAGCTGTTTTTT
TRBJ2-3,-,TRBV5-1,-,CASSLLTGQTDTQYF,TGCGCCAGCAGCTTGTTGACAGGACAGACCGATACGCAGTATTTT
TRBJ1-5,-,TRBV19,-,CASSPRWRRDQPQHF,TGTGCCAGTAGTCCCCGATGGCGGAGGGATCAGCCCCAGCATTTT
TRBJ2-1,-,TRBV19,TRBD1,CASSPWLGLGQGATDEQFF,TGTGCCAGTAGTCCGTGGTTGGGGCTCGGACAGGGGGCAACTGATGAGCAGTTCTTC
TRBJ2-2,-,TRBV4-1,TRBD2,CASSQAHSYGLAGEDTGELFF,TGCGCCAGCAGCCAGGCCCATTCTTACGGCCTAGCGGGAGAGGACACCGGGGAGCTGTTTTTT
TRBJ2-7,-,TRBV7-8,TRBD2,CASSRGLAGLGYEQYF,TGTGCCAGCAGCCGAGGACTAGCGGGACTCGGGTACGAGCAGTACTTC
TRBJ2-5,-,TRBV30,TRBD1,CAWSVRDSTQETQYF,TGTGCCTGGAGTGTTAGGGACAGCACACAAGAGACCCAGTACTTC
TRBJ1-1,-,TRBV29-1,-,CSAMNRGLNTEAFF,TGCAGCGCCATGAATAGGGGGTTGAACACTGAAGCTTTCTTT
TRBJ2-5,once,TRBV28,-,CASSRHEGGQETQYF,TGTGCCAGCAGCCGACACGAGGGGGGGCAAGAGACCCAGTACTTC
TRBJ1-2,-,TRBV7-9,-,CASSLGDPVGGYGYTF,TGTGCCAGCAGCTTAGGTGACCCCGTCGGGGGCTATGGCTACACCTTC
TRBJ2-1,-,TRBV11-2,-,CASSRDFQPYNEQFF,TGTGCCAGCAGCAGAGACTTTCAACCCTACAATGAGCAGTTCTTC
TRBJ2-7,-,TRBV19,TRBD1,CASSMGRDRYEQYF,TGTGCCAGTAGTATGGGCCGGGACAGATACGAGCAGTACTTC
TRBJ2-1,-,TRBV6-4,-,CASSEAAVSYNEQFF,TGTGCCAGCAGTGAGGCGGCGGTCTCCTACAATGAGCAGTTCTTC
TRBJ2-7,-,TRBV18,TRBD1,CASSPVGQGSYEQYF,TGTGCCAGCTCACCCGTCGGACAGGGCTCCTACGAGCAGTACTTC
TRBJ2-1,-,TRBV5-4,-,CASSFPGNEQFF,TGTGCCAGCAGCTTCCCAGGCAATGAGCAGTTCTTC
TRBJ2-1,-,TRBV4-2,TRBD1,CASSPGQGYNEQFF,TGTGCCAGCAGCCCGGGACAGGGCTACAATGAGCAGTTCTTC
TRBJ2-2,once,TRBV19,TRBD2,CASSWAGGTATGELFF,TGTGCCAGTAGTTGGGCGGGGGGGACGGCCACCGGGGAGCTGTTTTTT
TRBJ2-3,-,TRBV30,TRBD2,CACLRLAASTDTQYF,TGTGCCTGCCTAAGACTAGCGGCAAGCACAGATACGCAGTATTTT
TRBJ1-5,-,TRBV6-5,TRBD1,CASSRGQGNQPQHF,TGTGCCAGCAGCAGGGGGCAAGGCAATCAGCCCCAGCATTTT
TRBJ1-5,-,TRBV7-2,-,CASSLSGRGPSNQPQHF,TGTGCCAGCAGCTTATCAGGAAGGGGCCCTAGCAATCAGCCCCAGCATTTT
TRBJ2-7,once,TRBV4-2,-,CASSRLVGDEQYF,TGTGCCAGCAGCCGACTAGTAGGGGACGAGCAGTACTTC
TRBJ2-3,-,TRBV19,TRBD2,CASSMAGTSGVGPHTDTQYF,TGTGCCAGTAGTATGGCCGGGACTAGCGGGGTGGGGCCCCACACAGATACGCAGTATTTT
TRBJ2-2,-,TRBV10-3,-,CAISRGLNTGELFF,TGTGCCATCAGTCGGGGGTTGAACACCGGGGAGCTGTTTTTT
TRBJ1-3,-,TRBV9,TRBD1,CASGTGGSTGNTIYF,TGTGCCAGTGGGACAGGGGGCTCAACTGGAAACACCATATATTTT
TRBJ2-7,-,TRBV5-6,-,CASSETLGQPPYEQYF,TGTGCCAGCAGCGAAACACTTGGACAACCACCCTACGAGCAGTACTTC
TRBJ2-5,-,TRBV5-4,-,CASSLVRGKGETQYF,TGTGCCAGCAGCTTGGTGCGAGGGAAGGGAGAGACCCAGTACTTC
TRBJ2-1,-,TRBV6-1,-,CASSEGGGNEQFF,TGTGCCAGCAGTGAGGGAGGCGGCAATGAGCAGTTCTTC
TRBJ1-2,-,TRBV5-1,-,CASSLGGQGNYGYTF,TGCGCCAGCAGCTTGGGAGGCCAGGGGAACTATGGCTACACCTTC
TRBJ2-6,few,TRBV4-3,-,CASSQAGSGANVLTF,TGCGCCAGCAGCCAAGCGGGCTCTGGGGCCAACGTCCTGACTTTC
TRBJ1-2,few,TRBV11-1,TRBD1,CASSLDTGTGYGYTF,TGTGCCAGCAGCTTAGACACCGGGACAGGGTATGGCTACACCTTC
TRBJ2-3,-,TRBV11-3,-,CASSLDPVSDTQYF,TGTGCCAGCAGCTTAGACCCCGTTAGTGATACGCAGTATTTT
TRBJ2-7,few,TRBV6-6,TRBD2,CASSLRLLAGGPLYEQYF,TGTGCCAGCAGTCTCCGTTTGCTAGCGGGAGGCCCCCTCTACGAGCAGTACTTC
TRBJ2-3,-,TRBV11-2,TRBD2,CASSPRRLAGTDTQYF,TGTGCCAGCAGCCCTCGTAGACTAGCGGGCACAGATACGCAGTATTTT
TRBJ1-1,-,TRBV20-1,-,CSASGAAPGTEAFF,TGCAGTGCTAGTGGGGCGGCCCCGGGGACTGAAGCTTTCTTT
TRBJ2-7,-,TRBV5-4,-,CASSPPSGRTGGASEQYF,TGTGCCAGCAGCCCCCCCTCAGGCAGAACCGGTGGTGCATCCGAGCAGTACTTC
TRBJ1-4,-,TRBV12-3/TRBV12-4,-,CASSPTGTLFF,TGTGCCAGCAGCCCAACCGGGACTCTGTTTTTT
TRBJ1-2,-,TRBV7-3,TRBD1,CASSPTPDRGLGYGYTF,TGTGCCAGCAGCCCTACACCGGACAGGGGGCTTGGGTATGGCTACACCTTC
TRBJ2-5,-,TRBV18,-,CASSPLSRAGETQYF,TGTGCCAGCTCACCACTATCAAGGGCGGGCGAGACCCAGTACTTC
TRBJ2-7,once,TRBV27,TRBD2,CASSLSQPGTSVSYEQYF,TGTGCCAGCAGTTTATCACAACCTGGGACTAGCGTTTCCTACGAGCAGTACTTC
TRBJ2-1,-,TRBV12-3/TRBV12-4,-,CASTMGGEQFF,TGTGCCAGCACTATGGGGGGTGAGCAGTTCTTC
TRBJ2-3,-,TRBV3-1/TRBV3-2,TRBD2,CASSLKRGGFTDTQYF,TGTGCCAGCAGCCTAAAGCGGGGAGGGTTCACAGATACGCAGTATTTT
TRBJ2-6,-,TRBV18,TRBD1,CASSPPDRGSGANVLTF,TGTGCCAGCTCACCACCCGACAGGGGCTCTGGGGCCAACGTCCTGACTTTC
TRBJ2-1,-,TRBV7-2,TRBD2,CASSLPGTSFEQFF,TGTGCCAGCAGCTTACCCGGGACTAGTTTTGAGCAGTTCTTC